The 24 T cell receptor beta chains listed next were all sequenced from one sample in a study of graft-versus-host responses after intestinal transplantation. Sequencing used immunoSEQ multiplex PCR; TCRdb keeps in-frame clones, though not all of them. The sample includes some 26,000 clones, roughly 94% of them seen just once. The specimen was PBMCs, collected 156 days after intestinal transplant. The receptors derive from a human patient who received an intestinal transplant, so some T cells may come from the graft donor.

The chain employs TRBV28 and TRBJ2-1; no clear D. V was shortened by 3 bases and J by 7 bases, with 7 bases between the two germline ends. The CDR3 spans 12 residues. Germline V CDR1 and CDR2: MDHEN, SYDVKM. CDR3 DNA sequence: TGTGCCAGCAGTTTGATGGGGAATGAGCAGTTCTTC. It yields the protein CASSLMGNEQFF.

To note about this clone: At the DNA level, this CDR3 is encoded by other sequences in the same sample as well. The chain carries TRBV6-5 and TRBJ2-3; 11 nucleotides match TRBD2. The CDR3 covers 15 residues. CDR1 is MNHEY, CDR2 SVGAGI, per germline. Trimming cost V 5 bases and J 1 base; bases outside gene matches: 2. As DNA, the CDR3 is TGTGCCAGCAGTCAACTAGCGGGAGGCACAGATACGCAGTATTTT. This encodes CASSQLAGGTDTQYF.

V and J are TRBV4-1 and TRBJ2-1; 14 positions agree with TRBD2. The germline V gene encodes CDR1 MGHRA and CDR2 YSYEKL. The CDR3 loop spans 19 amino acids. Unmatched junction bases numbered 11, after V lost 5 bases and J lost 2 bases. CDR3 nucleotide sequence: TGCGCCAGCAGCAGCCGACTAGCGGGAGGGCCGGGGACCTACAATGAGCAGTTCTTC. Translation: CASSSRLAGGPGTYNEQFF.

V is TRBV15 and J is TRBJ2-7, with 7 nucleotides matching TRBD2. V lost 0 bases to trimming and J lost 6 bases; unmatched junction nucleotides: 8. The CDR3 has 15 amino acids. In germline, CDR1 is LNHNV, CDR2 YYDKDF (reference sequence). The CDR3 DNA reads TGTGCCACCAGCAGAGATCGGGGAGGGGATCGCGAGCAGTACTTC. It is translated as CATSRDRGGDREQYF.

The V gene is TRBV11-3, the J gene TRBJ2-7, with a possible D match to TRBD2 (7 bases). From germline, CDR1 is SGHNT and CDR2 YENEEA. The CDR3 has 14 residues. Trimming stripped 5 bases from V and 3 bases from J, with 14 bases between. The CDR3 coding sequence is TGTGCCAGCAGCCCCTGGAGGGGGGGCTACGAGCAGTACTTC. Protein sequence: CASSPWRGGYEQYF.

J is TRBJ2-7 and V is TRBV10-2; 10 bases are shared with TRBD1. The J segment lost 3 bases and the V segment lost 3 bases, leaving 2 bases of the junction unmatched. The CDR3 length is 14 residues. Germline lookup yields CDR1 WSHSY and CDR2 SAAADI. In DNA form, the CDR3 reads TGCGCCAGCAGTGACCGGGACAGGGGCTACGAGCAGTACTTC. It is translated as CASSDRDRGYEQYF.

The chain recombines TRBV30 with TRBJ1-6; D not certain. CDR1 is GTSNPN, CDR2 SVGIG, per germline (reference sequence). Trimming took off 3 bases at V and 8 bases at J, with 8 bases between the two ends. The CDR3 length is 12 residues. The CDR3 region is CAWREGYSPLHF. The CDR3 nucleotides are TGTGCCTGGAGGGAGGGATATTCACCCCTCCACTTT.

The chain is built from TRBV14 and TRBJ2-7; TRBD1 agrees at 8 bases. Germline V CDR1 and CDR2: SGHDN, FVKESK. The length of the CDR3 is 15 residues. V shed 4 bases and J 3 bases; nucleotides not matched to a gene: 8. The CDR3, as DNA: TGTGCCAGCAGCCCCGAGTCGACAGGGGACTACGAGCAGTACTTC. Its translation is CASSPESTGDYEQYF. The complete variable domain, with remaining parts taken from reference TRBV14 and TRBJ2-7, reads EAGVTQFPSHSVIEKGQTVTLRCDPISGHDNLYWYRRVMGKEIKFLLHFVKESKQDESGMPNNRFLAERTGGTYSTLKVQPAELEDSGVYFCASSPESTGDYEQYFGPGTRLTVT.

The chain combines TRBV5-6 with TRBJ2-5; no firm D call. Germline values: CDR1 SGHDT, CDR2 YYEEEE. V was trimmed by 0 bases and J by 5 bases, leaving 8 bases between them. The CDR3 consists of 13 residues. The CDR3 sequence: CASSLGVGETQYF. The CDR3 nucleotides read TGTGCCAGCAGCTTGGGGGTAGGGGAGACCCAGTACTTC. The complete variable domain, with remaining parts taken from reference TRBV5-6 and TRBJ2-5, reads DAGVTQSPTHLIKTRGQQVTLRCSPKSGHDTVSWYQQALGQGPQFIFQYYEEEERQRGNFPDRFSGHQFPNYSSELNVNALLLGDSALYLCASSLGVGETQYFGPGTRLLVL.

The rearrangement links TRBV7-9 to TRBJ2-7; D is perhaps TRBD1 (6 bases). V was shortened by 3 bases and J by 4 bases, with 7 bases between the two germline ends. Looked up from germline, CDR1 is SEHNR and CDR2 is FQNEAQ (reference sequence). The CDR3 length is 12 residues. Written as DNA, the CDR3 is TGTGCCAGCAGCTTCACAGGGTACGAGCAGTACTTC. Amino acids: CASSFTGYEQYF.

The chain has TRBV6-6 and TRBJ2-7, with D possibly TRBD1 on 5 matching bases. The CDR3 loop spans 15 amino acids. Trimming cost V 2 bases and J 1 base, with 12 bases left between them. Germline V lookup: CDR1 MNHNY, CDR2 SVGAGI (reference sequence). The CDR3 loop reads CASSYEPGSSYEQYF. As DNA, the CDR3 is TGTGCCAGCAGTTACGAGCCAGGGTCGTCCTACGAGCAGTACTTC.

V usage is TRBV28 and J usage is TRBJ2-7, with 7 bases that match TRBD1. The CDR3 runs 15 residues. Losses at the gene ends were 4 bases for V and 3 bases for J; bases not matched to a gene: 9. The V gene's germline CDR1 is MDHEN and CDR2 SYDVKM. This CDR3 reads CASSSQQGIDYEQYF. The CDR3 DNA reads as TGTGCCAGCAGTTCACAACAGGGGATAGACTACGAGCAGTACTTC. The full variable domain, in which reference TRBV28 and TRBJ2-7 provide the parts outside the CDR3, is DVKVTQSSRYLVKRTGEKVFLECVQDMDHENMFWYRQDPGLGLRLIYFSYDVKMKEKGDIPEGYSVSREKKERFSLILESASTNQTSMYLCASSSQQGIDYEQYFGPGTRLTVT.

The chain recombines TRBV5-6 with TRBJ1-5; no clear D gene. V lost 3 bases to trimming and J lost 1 base, with 8 bases between them. The length of the CDR3 is 14 residues. Germline values: CDR1 SGHDT, CDR2 YYEEEE. CDR3 nucleotide sequence: TGTGCCAGCAGCTCGCAGGCAAGCAATCAGCCCCAGCATTTT. As protein: CASSSQASNQPQHF. The full variable domain, with the rest looked up from reference TRBV5-6 and TRBJ1-5, is DAGVTQSPTHLIKTRGQQVTLRCSPKSGHDTVSWYQQALGQGPQFIFQYYEEEERQRGNFPDRFSGHQFPNYSSELNVNALLLGDSALYLCASSSQASNQPQHFGDGTRLSIL.

V is TRBV4-1 and J is TRBJ2-7, with 9 positions matching TRBD1. CDR3 length: 15 amino acids. The J segment lost 6 bases and the V segment lost 0 bases, leaving 6 bases of the junction unmatched. CDR1 and CDR2 (germline): MGHRA, YSYEKL. CDR3 sequence reads: CASSQDRDRVFEQYF. CDR3 coding DNA: TGCGCCAGCAGCCAAGACCGGGACAGGGTCTTCGAGCAGTACTTC.

The count of this clone is one. This chain connects TRBV5-6 to TRBJ2-7; no firm D call. V was pared by 0 bases and J by 6 bases, with 7 bases between. In germline, CDR1 is SGHDT, CDR2 YYEEEE. The CDR3 consists of 12 residues. CDR3 bases: TGTGCCAGCAGCTTGGCTCTTTCCGAGCAGTACTTC. It codes for CASSLALSEQYF.

This chain joins TRBV6-6 and TRBJ1-1; D ambiguous. V lost 0 bases to trimming and J lost 2 bases, with 4 bases between them. Per the germline V gene, CDR1 is MNHNY and CDR2 is SVGAGI (reference sequence). This CDR3 spans 13 amino acids. The CDR3 region has the DNA TGTGCCAGCAGTTACTCGGCCAACACTGAAGCTTTCTTT. Translated, it gives CASSYSANTEAFF.

The chain links TRBV30 to TRBJ2-1; D gene uncertain. There are 13 residues in the CDR3. Germline V CDR1 and CDR2: GTSNPN, SVGIG (reference sequence). The V gene lost 0 bases and the J gene lost 6 bases, with 9 bases spanning the gap. The CDR3 region is CAWSVSRSNEQFF. For the CDR3, the DNA is TGTGCCTGGAGTGTCTCCAGGTCCAATGAGCAGTTCTTC.

The J gene is TRBJ1-5, the V gene TRBV11-2; D gene ambiguous. Per the germline V gene, CDR1 is SGHAT and CDR2 is FQNNGV. Trimming pared 1 base from V and 1 base from J, leaving 8 bases between. This CDR3 spans 15 amino acids. The CDR3 DNA reads as TGTGCCAGCAGCTTAGGCGCAGAAAGCAATCAGCCCCAGCATTTT. Translation gives CASSLGAESNQPQHF.

This chain joins TRBV4-1 and TRBJ2-7; a possible D gene is TRBD2 (6 bases). CDR1 MGHRA and CDR2 YSYEKL come from the germline V gene. The CDR3 runs to 13 residues. V was cut by 4 bases and J by 3 bases, with 10 bases left in between. CDR3 sequence: CASSRPGVYEQYF. CDR3 DNA sequence: TGCGCCAGCAGCCGGCCGGGAGTCTACGAGCAGTACTTC.

V gene TRBV7-2 combines with J gene TRBJ1-5; 8 bases align to TRBD1. Germline CDR1 SGHTA, CDR2 FQGNSA. This CDR3 has 18 amino acids. Trimming removed 5 bases from V and 0 bases from J; junction bases left unmatched: 12. The CDR3 here is CASSPRQGRRYSNQPQHF. CDR3 DNA: TGTGCCAGCAGCCCGCGACAGGGGAGGAGGTATAGCAATCAGCCCCAGCATTTT.

The chain joins TRBV7-9 to TRBJ1-2, with D possibly TRBD1 on 5 matching bases. V was trimmed by 0 bases and J by 4 bases, leaving 18 bases between them. The CDR3 is 17 residues long. Germline-derived CDR1 and CDR2 are SEHNR and FQNEAQ (reference sequence). DNA of the CDR3: TGTGCCAGCAGCTTAGCGGGGTTGAGGGGTACGGGCTATGGCTACACCTTC. Protein product: CASSLAGLRGTGYGYTF.

The V call is TRBV29-1, the J call TRBJ1-2, with 9 bases aligning to TRBD1. V gave up 3 bases and J gave up 6 bases; unmatched junction bases: 8. The CDR3 runs to 14 residues. Germline values: CDR1 SQVTM, CDR2 ANQGSEA. As DNA, the CDR3 is TGCAGCGTTGAGGCACAGGGGGCGGAGGATGGCTACACCTTC. Amino acids: CSVEAQGAEDGYTF.

The chain employs TRBV27 and TRBJ2-7; TRBD2 matches at 10 bases. V dropped 2 bases and J dropped 4; count of bases not matched to a gene: 5. The CDR3 runs 15 residues. Germline CDR1 and CDR2: MNHEY and SMNVEV (reference sequence). The CDR3 loop reads CASSLGLAGVYEQYF. CDR3 bases: TGTGCCAGCAGTTTAGGGCTAGCGGGAGTTTACGAGCAGTACTTC.

V usage is TRBV28 and J usage is TRBJ1-2; tentatively, D is TRBD1 (5 bases). From germline, CDR1 is MDHEN and CDR2 SYDVKM. The CDR3 spans 12 residues. Trimming took off 4 bases at V and 4 bases at J, with 7 bases between the two ends. This CDR3 reads CASSSQGYGYTF. Written as DNA, the CDR3 is TGTGCCAGCAGTTCCCAGGGCTATGGCTACACCTTC.